A single sample is the source of the 4 T cell receptor beta chains below, sequenced in a study of T-cell reconstitution after alpha-beta-depleted transplantation in children. During its preparation, the TCRbeta library received unique molecular identifiers. TCRdb analysed the PCR reads with MiXCR anew, one entry per CDR3 protein. The sample consists of 400,000 to 500,000 distinct CDR3 sequences, roughly 11% of them appearing once. Sequencing was performed on PBMCs from the stem cell graft donor, taken from the stem cell graft. The receptor set was obtained from a human donor who donated a stem cell graft to a child with acute myeloid leukemia.

The CDR3 DNA reads TGTGCCAGCAGCCAAATCCACGGGCCCTTCACAGATACGCAGTATTTT. Its translation is CASSQIHGPFTDTQYF. The V gene is TRBV14, the J gene TRBJ2-3; D is uncertain. V was shortened by 2 bases and J by 2 bases, with 14 bases between the two germline ends. This CDR3 is built from 16 residues. Germline V gene lookup returns CDR1 SGHDN and CDR2 FVKESK.

This clonotype appeared once. The chain links TRBV28 to TRBJ2-5; 11 bases agree with TRBD1. The junction had 9 bases not matched to a gene; V was cut back by 6 bases and J by 6 bases. The CDR3 consists of 15 residues. Germline lookup yields CDR1 MDHEN and CDR2 SYDVKM. The CDR3 bases are TGTGCCAGCAGACCCGGGACAGGGGGTCTTAAGACCCAGTACTTC. It is translated as CASRPGTGGLKTQYF.

This clonotype was seen a few times. This chain joins TRBV5-1 and TRBJ2-7, with 13 positions matching TRBD2. V lost 4 bases and J lost 1; bases outside the gene matches: 2. Germline V gene sequence: CDR1 SGHRS, CDR2 YFSETQ. This CDR3 comprises 15 residues. The CDR3, as DNA: TGCGCCAGCAGCAAACTAGCGGGAGGGTCCTACGAGCAGTACTTC. Its protein is CASSKLAGGSYEQYF.

This clonotype was seen a handful of times. This sequence joins TRBV6-1 and TRBJ2-3, with D hard to call. CDR1 is MNHNS, CDR2 SASEGT, per germline. CDR3 size: 16 residues. Trimming left V 4 bases short and J 2 bases short, with 16 bases between. CDR3 in DNA: TGTGCCAGCAGTGCCCAGGTCTCACTTCCCACAGATACGCAGTATTTT. It specifies CASSAQVSLPTDTQYF.